This T cell receptor beta chain originates from a study of vaccination effects on CD4 cells after COVID-19. Measured with immunoSEQ multiplex PCR; TCRdb has only the in-frame clones, and not every one. The sample gives tens of thousands of clones, about two thirds of which show up once; around 30% is in the top ten. Note on this clone: Antigen: not known.

The CDR3 covers 13 residues. Germline CDR1 reads SEHNR; CDR2 reads FQNEAQ (reference sequence). The V gene lost 8 bases and the J gene lost 4 bases, with 11 bases spanning the gap. Points from the study as a whole: Convalescent post-vaccine spike-reactive clones were mostly newly vaccine-induced. Long after vaccination, the clones induced by infection and by vaccine shrank markedly in size.

Antigen-specific CD4+ T cells were expanded (with viral peptide pools) by the ViraFEST assay ahead of sequencing. Cultured cells yielded isolated CD4+ T cells after nine to ten days. Their SARS-CoV-2 infection, verified by PCR, occurred between March and December 2020. The V gene is TRBV7-9, the J gene TRBJ1-4; D gene unclear. The sample was CD4+ T cells from PBMCs cultured with a peptide pool, taken before COVID-19 vaccination. The sequence was obtained from a human donor who had a prior SARS-CoV-2 infection. The CDR3 nucleotides read TGTGCCAGCGGGAGCAGGAATAATGAAAAACTGTTTTTT. Its translation: CASGSRNNEKLFF. Drawing the rest from reference TRBV7-9 and TRBJ1-4, the complete variable domain is DTGVSQNPRHKITKRGQNVTFRCDPISEHNRLYWYRQTLGQGPEFLTYFQNEAQLEKSRLLSDRFSAERPKGSFSTLEIQRTEQGDSAMYLCASGSRNNEKLFFGSGTQLSVL.